The present TCR beta chain was sequenced within a study of a mutant IDH1 vaccine in newly diagnosed glioma. At the level of the study: Radiotherapy alone preceded vaccination by 4-6 weeks; alternatively, vaccination started with temozolomide cycles. V12 corresponded to week 35 and V13 to week 47. Therapy received beforehand was radiotherapy, temozolomide, or both, with most patients given both.

In the case of this clone: Its antigen is as yet unknown.

Study-wide findings and caveats: Changes to the top peripheral T cell clonotypes appeared unrelated to pseudoprogression.

Data came from immunoSEQ multiplex PCR; TCRdb stores just in-frame clones and leaves some out. In the table there are roughly 69,000 clones, around 86% of which are singletons. Documented time point: week 35, safety follow-up. Each dose of the vaccine consisted of 300 ug of mutant IDH1 20-mer peptide, with topical imiquimod. CDR3 length equals 14 residues. Trimming pared 5 bases from V and 4 bases from J, leaving 14 bases between. The germline gives CDR1 SNHLY, CDR2 FYNNEI. The chain carries TRBV2 and TRBJ2-5, with D maybe TRBD2 (6 bases). This sample comprised PBMCs, obtained from a glioma patient whose treatment included an IDH1 peptide vaccine. The TCR was taken from a man aged 30 to 39 with glioma. The CDR3 region is CASSSLSGLETQYF. CDR3 DNA: TGTGCCAGCAGTTCCCTAAGCGGGTTAGAGACCCAGTACTTC.